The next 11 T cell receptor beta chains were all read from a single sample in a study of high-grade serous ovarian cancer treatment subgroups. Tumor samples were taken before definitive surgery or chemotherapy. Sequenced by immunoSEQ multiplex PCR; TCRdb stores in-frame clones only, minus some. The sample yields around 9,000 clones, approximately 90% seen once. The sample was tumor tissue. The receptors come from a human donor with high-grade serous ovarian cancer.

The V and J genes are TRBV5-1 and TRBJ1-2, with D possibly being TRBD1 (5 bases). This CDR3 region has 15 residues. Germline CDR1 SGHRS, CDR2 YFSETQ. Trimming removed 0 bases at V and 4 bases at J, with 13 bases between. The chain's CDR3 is CASSLGWGQAYGYTF. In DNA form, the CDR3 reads TGCGCCAGCAGCTTGGGTTGGGGCCAGGCCTATGGCTACACCTTC.

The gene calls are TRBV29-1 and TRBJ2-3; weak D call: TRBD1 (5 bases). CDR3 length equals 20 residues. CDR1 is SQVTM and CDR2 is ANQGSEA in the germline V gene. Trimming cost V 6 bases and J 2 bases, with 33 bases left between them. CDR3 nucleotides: TGCAGCGTGAAGCCGGGTGGGCTAGTAATTGTAGGGGCCCTCACAGATACGCAGTATTTT. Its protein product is CSVKPGGLVIVGALTDTQYF.

The CDR3: CASSLGLQGTEQFF. For the CDR3, the DNA is TGTGCCAGCAGCTTAGGACTACAGGGCACCGAGCAGTTCTTC. The chain recombines TRBV11-3 with TRBJ2-1, with D possibly being TRBD1 (6 bases). The CDR3 is 14 amino acids. Deletions cut 1 base from V and 10 bases from J, with 14 bases between. Germline CDR1 is SGHNT and CDR2 is YENEEA.

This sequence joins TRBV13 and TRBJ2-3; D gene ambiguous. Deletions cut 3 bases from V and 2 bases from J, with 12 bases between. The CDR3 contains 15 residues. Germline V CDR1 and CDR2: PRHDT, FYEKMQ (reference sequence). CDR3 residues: CASSFGPTPTDTQYF. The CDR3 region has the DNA TGTGCCAGCAGCTTTGGTCCTACCCCCACAGATACGCAGTATTTT.

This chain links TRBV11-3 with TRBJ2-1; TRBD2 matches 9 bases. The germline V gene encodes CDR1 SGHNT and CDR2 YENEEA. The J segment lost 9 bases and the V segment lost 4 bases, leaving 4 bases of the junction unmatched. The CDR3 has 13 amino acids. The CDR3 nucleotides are TGTGCCAGCAGCTCGGGGACTAGCTTTGAGCAGTTCTTC. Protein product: CASSSGTSFEQFF.

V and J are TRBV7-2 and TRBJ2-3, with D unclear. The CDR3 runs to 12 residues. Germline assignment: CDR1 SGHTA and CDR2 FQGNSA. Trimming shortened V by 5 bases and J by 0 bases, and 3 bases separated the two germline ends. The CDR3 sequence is CASSQSTDTQYF. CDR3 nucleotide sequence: TGTGCCAGCAGCCAGAGCACAGATACGCAGTATTTT.

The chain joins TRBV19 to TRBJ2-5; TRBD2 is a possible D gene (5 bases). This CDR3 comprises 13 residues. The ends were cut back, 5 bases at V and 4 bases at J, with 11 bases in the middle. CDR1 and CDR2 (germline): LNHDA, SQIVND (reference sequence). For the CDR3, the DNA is TGTGCCAGTAGTCCTCCGGGGTCAGAGACCCAGTACTTC. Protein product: CASSPPGSETQYF.

CDR3 DNA sequence: TGTGCCAGCAGTTTAGGCGCCGACTTCCAAGAGACCCAGTACTTC. Its protein is CASSLGADFQETQYF. The V and J genes are TRBV27 and TRBJ2-5, with D unclear. The CDR3 has 15 amino acids. Trimming left V 2 bases short and J 1 base short, with 11 bases between. Per germline, CDR1 MNHEY and CDR2 SMNVEV (reference sequence).

Written as DNA, the CDR3 is TGTGCCAGCAGCTTGGGGCTAGCGGGGACGCGGACCCAGTACTTC. Protein product: CASSLGLAGTRTQYF. The V and J genes are TRBV5-6 and TRBJ2-5; 9 nucleotides line up with TRBD2. The CDR3 runs 15 residues. Germline CDR1 SGHDT, CDR2 YYEEEE. Trimming cost V 0 bases and J 7 bases; bases outside gene matches: 7.

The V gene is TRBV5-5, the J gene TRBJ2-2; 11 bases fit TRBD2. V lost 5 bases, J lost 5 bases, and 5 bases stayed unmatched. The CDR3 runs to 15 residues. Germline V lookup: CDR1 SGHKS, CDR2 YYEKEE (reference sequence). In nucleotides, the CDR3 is TGTGCCAGCAGGGTGGGACTAGCGGAGACCGGGGAGCTGTTTTTT. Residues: CASRVGLAETGELFF.

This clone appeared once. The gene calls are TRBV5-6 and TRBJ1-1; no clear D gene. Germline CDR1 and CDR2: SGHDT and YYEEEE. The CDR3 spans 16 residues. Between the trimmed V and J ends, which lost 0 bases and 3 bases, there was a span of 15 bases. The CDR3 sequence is CASSLAIVGRDTEAFF. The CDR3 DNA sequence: TGTGCCAGCAGCTTGGCGATAGTTGGTAGGGACACTGAAGCTTTCTTT.